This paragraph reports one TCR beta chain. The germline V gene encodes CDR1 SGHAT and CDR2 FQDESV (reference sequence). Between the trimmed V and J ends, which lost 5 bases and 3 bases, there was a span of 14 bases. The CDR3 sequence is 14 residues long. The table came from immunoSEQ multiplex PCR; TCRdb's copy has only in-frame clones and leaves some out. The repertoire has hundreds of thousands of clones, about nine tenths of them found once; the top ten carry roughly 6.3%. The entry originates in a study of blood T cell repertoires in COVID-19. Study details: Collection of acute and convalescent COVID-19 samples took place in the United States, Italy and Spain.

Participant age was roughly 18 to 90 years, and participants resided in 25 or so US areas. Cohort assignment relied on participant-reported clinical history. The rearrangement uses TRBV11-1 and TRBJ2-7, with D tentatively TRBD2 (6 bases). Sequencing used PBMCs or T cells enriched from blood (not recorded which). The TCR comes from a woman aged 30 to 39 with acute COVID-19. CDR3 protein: CASSPGLDNYEQYF. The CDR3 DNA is TGTGCCAGCAGCCCGGGACTCGATAACTACGAGCAGTACTTC. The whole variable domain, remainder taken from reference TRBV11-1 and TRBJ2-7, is EAEVAQSPRYKITEKSQAVAFWCDPISGHATLYWYRQILGQGPELLVQFQDESVVDDSQLPKDRFSAERLKGVDSTLKIQPAELGDSAMYLCASSPGLDNYEQYFGPGTRLTVT.